The following is a T cell receptor beta chain sequence with its context. The same CDR3 can be traced to other DNA sequences in this sample. In the original workflow: Counts of nucleated cells, estimated from reference gene primer amplification, were obtained. Sequencing used immunoSEQ multiplex PCR; TCRdb keeps in-frame clones, though not all of them. From that table come the V and J calls and clone size; the DNA was used to work out D and trimming. Of about 210,000 clones listed, around 89% are singletons. This CDR3 contains 14 residues. Germline lookup yields CDR1 MNHEY and CDR2 SVGAGI. These data belong to a study of blood T cell repertoires in COVID-19. Looking at the study overall: From the United States, Italy and Spain came samples of acute and convalescent COVID-19. PBMCs, B-cell-depleted T cells, or T cells were the source of the cDNA or gDNA that made up the material.

The specimen sequenced was peripheral blood. This chain joins TRBV6-5 and TRBJ1-2; D unresolved. This clonotype originated in a woman aged 40 to 50 with acute or convalescent COVID-19. Written as DNA, the CDR3 is TGTGCAATTAGAAGGGCGGGCGCTAACTATGGCTACACCTTC. Its protein product is CAIRRAGANYGYTF.